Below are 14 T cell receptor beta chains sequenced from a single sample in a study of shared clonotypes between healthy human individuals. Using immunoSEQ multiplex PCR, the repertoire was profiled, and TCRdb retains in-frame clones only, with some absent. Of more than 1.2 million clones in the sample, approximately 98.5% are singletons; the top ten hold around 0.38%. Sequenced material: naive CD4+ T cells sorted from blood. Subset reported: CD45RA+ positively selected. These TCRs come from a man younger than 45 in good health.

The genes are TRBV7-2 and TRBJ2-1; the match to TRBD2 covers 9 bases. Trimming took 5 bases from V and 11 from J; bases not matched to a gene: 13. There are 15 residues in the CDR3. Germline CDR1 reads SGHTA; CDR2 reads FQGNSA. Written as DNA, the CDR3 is TGTGCCAGCAGCCCGGCGAGTAGCGGGAGTATGAAGCAGTTCTTC. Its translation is CASSPASSGSMKQFF.

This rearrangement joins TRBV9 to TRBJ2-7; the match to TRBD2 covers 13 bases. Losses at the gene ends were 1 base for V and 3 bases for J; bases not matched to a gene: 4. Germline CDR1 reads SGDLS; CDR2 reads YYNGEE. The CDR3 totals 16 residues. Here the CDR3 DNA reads TGTGCCAGCAGCGTATCCGGGACTAGCGGGATCTACGAGCAGTACTTC. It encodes CASSVSGTSGIYEQYF. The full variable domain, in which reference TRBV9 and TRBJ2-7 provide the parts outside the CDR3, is DSGVTQTPKHLITATGQRVTLRCSPRSGDLSVYWYQQSLDQGLQFLIQYYNGEERAKGNILERFSAQQFPDLHSELNLSSLELGDSALYFCASSVSGTSGIYEQYFGPGTRLTVT.

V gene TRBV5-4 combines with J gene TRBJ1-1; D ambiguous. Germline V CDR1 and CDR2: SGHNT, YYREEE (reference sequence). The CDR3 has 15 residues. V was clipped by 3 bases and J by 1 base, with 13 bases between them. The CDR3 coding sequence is TGTGCCAGCAGCTCGCCAAGGGTGGGGAACACTGAAGCTTTCTTT. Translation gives CASSSPRVGNTEAFF.

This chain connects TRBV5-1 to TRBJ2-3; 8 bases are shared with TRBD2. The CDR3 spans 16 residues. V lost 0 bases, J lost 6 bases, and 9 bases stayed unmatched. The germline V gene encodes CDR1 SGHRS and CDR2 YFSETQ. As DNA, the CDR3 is TGCGCCAGCAGCTTGGCCGGGGGGGCGCCCCCCGATACGCAGTATTTT. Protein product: CASSLAGGAPPDTQYF.

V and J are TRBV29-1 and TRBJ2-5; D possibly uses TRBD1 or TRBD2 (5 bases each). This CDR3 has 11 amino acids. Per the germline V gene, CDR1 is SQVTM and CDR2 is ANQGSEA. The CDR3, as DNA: TGCGGAGGAAAGAGGGGAGAGACCCAGTACTTC. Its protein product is CGGKRGETQYF.

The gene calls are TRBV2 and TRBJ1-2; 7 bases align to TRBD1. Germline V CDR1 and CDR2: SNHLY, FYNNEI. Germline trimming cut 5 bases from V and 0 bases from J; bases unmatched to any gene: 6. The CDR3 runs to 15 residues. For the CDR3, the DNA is TGTGCCAGCAGTCCCCGGACAGGCCCTAACTATGGCTACACCTTC. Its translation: CASSPRTGPNYGYTF.

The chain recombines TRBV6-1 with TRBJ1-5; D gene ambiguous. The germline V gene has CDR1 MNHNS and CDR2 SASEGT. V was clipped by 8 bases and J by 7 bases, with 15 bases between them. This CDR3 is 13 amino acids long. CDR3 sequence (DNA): TGTGCCAGCGGTATGGGCCCCGTGCAGCCCCAGCATTTT. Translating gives CASGMGPVQPQHF.

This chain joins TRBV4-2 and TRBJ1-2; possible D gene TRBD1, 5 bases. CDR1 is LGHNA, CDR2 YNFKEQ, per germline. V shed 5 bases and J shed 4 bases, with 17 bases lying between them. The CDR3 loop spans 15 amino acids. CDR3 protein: CASSSRGGEFYGYTF. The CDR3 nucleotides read TGTGCCAGCAGCTCCCGTGGGGGAGAGTTCTATGGCTACACCTTC.

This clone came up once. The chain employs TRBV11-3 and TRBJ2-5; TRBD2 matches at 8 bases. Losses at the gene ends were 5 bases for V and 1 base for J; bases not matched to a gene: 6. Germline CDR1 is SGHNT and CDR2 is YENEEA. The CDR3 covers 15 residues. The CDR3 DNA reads TGTGCCAGCAGCGAAGGACTAGCCCTCCAAGAGACCCAGTACTTC. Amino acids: CASSEGLALQETQYF.

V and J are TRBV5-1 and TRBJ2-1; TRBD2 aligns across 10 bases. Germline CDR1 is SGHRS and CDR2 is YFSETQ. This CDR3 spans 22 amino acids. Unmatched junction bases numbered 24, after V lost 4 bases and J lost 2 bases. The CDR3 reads CASSPGQWEREGPLLPYNEQFF. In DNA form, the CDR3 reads TGCGCCAGCAGCCCAGGACAGTGGGAGCGGGAGGGCCCTCTTCTACCCTACAATGAGCAGTTCTTC.

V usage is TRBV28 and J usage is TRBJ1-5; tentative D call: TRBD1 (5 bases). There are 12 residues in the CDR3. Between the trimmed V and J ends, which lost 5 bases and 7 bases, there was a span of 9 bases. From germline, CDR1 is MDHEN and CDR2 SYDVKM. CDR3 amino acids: CASSTTAQPQHF. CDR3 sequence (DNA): TGTGCCAGCAGTACGACAGCCCAGCCCCAGCATTTT. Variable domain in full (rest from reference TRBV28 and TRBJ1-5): DVKVTQSSRYLVKRTGEKVFLECVQDMDHENMFWYRQDPGLGLRLIYFSYDVKMKEKGDIPEGYSVSREKKERFSLILESASTNQTSMYLCASSTTAQPQHFGDGTRLSIL.

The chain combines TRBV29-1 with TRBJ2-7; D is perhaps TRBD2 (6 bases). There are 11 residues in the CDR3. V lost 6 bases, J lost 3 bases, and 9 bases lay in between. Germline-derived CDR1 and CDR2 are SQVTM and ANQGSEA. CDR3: CSVGDFYEQYF. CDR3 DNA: TGCAGCGTGGGGGACTTCTACGAGCAGTACTTC.

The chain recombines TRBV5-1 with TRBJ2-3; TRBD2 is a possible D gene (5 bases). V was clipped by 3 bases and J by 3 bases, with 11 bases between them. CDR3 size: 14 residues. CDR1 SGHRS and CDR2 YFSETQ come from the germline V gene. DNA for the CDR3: TGCGCCAGCAGCTCAGCCATAGCGACAGATACGCAGTATTTT. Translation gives CASSSAIATDTQYF.

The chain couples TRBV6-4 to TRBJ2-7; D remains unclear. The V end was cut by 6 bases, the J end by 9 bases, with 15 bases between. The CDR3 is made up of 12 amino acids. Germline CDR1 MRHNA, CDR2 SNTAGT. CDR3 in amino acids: CASRRRRRTQYF. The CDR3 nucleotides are TGTGCCAGCAGAAGACGGCGAAGGACGCAGTACTTC.